This TCR beta chain was documented in a study of patients and donors after allogeneic stem cell transplantation. This clonotype came up many times. TCRdb reprocessed the RT-PCR reads with MiXCR, giving one entry per CDR3 protein. This sample has about a million distinct CDR3 sequences, with about 20% found just once. Germline loops: CDR1 LGHNA, CDR2 YNFKEQ. The CDR3 contains 15 residues. V gave up 0 bases and J gave up 2 bases, with 8 bases separating them. This clonotype was obtained from a human donor who was either an allogeneic HSCT recipient or a stem cell or donor lymphocyte infusion donor (not recorded which). It is not recorded whose cells these are; they may come from a transplant donor. The chain employs TRBV4-2 and TRBJ1-5; a weak D match, TRBD1 (5 bases). The material sequenced was blood, either unsorted or a sorted T cell fraction (not recorded which). The CDR3 spells CASSQDRRGNQPQHF. DNA for the CDR3: TGTGCCAGCAGCCAAGATCGCAGGGGCAATCAGCCCCAGCATTTT.